This T cell receptor beta chain was profiled in a study of identical twins. This CDR3 contains 15 residues. Germline V CDR1 and CDR2: SEHNR, FQNEAQ (reference sequence). The junction had 5 bases not matched to a gene; V was cut back by 1 base and J by 6 bases. TCRdb recomputed calls from the 5' RACE reads with MiXCR, one row per CDR3 protein. The repertoire consists of approximately 1.8 million distinct CDR3 sequences, with around 29% occurring once and the leading ten covering approximately 0.25%. The chain links TRBV7-9 to TRBJ2-3; TRBD2 agrees at 9 bases. Material: cord blood. This clonotype was sampled from a newborn girl in good health. In DNA, the CDR3 is TGTGCCAGCAGCTTAGTAGCGGGAGCTTCGGATACGCAGTATTTT. Translation gives CASSLVAGASDTQYF.